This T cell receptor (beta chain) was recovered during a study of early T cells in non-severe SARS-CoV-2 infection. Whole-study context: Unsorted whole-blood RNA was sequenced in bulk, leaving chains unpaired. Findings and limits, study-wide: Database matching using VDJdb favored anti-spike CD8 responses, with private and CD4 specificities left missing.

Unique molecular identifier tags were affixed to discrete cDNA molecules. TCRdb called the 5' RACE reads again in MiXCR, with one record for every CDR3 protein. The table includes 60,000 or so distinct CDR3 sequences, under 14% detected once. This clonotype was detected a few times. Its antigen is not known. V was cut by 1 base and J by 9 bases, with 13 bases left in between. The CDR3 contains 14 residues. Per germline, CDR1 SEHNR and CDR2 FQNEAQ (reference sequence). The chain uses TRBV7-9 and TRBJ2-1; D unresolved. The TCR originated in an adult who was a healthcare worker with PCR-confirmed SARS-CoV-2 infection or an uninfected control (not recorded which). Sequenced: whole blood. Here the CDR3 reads CASSLVGSYREQFF. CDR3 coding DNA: TGTGCCAGCAGCTTAGTAGGCAGTTACCGTGAGCAGTTCTTC.